The present T cell receptor (beta chain) was sequenced within a study of cytomegalovirus exposure and HLA in healthy donors. This CDR3 has 15 residues. CDR1 and CDR2 (germline): MNHNY, SVGAGI (reference sequence). Deletions cut 8 bases from V and 5 bases from J, with 19 bases between. This clone was detected only a few times. What it binds is not known. Study-level results: Sequencing likely produced, as an artifact, a cluster of highly shared sequence variants. From TCR beta sequences, most subjects' HLA-A and HLA-B alleles were reportedly predicted accurately. Later analysis suggested links between common viral pathogens and several top significant clusters.

Primers for the PCR totalled 60 Vbeta and 13 Jbeta. Assay used: immunoSEQ multiplex PCR; TCRdb lists only in-frame clones, some missing. The sample records about 89,000 clones, 70% to 80% being singletons. Sequenced material: PBMCs. The clonotype originates from a man younger than 40 in good health and CMV-seronegative. The chain links TRBV6-6 to TRBJ2-1; tentative D call: TRBD1 (6 bases). The CDR3 sequence: CASWGRVTHNNEQFF. The DNA for the CDR3 is TGTGCCAGCTGGGGGCGGGTTACGCATAACAATGAGCAGTTCTTC.